The next 21 T cell receptor beta chains were all read from a single sample in a study of technical replicates of blood from several donors. The data were produced by immunoSEQ multiplex PCR, yet TCRdb's version contains in-frame clones alone and is incomplete. The profile shows tens of thousands of clones, 90% to 95% of them singletons. The sequencing sample was made of T cells isolated from PBMCs. All receptors derive from a human donor in good health.

The chain couples TRBV25-1 to TRBJ1-1, with 9 bases fitting TRBD1. The germline V gene encodes CDR1 MGHDK and CDR2 SYGVNS. The V gene end was trimmed by 4 bases and the J gene end by 1 base; junction bases not matched to a gene: 4. The CDR3 totals 15 residues. Here the CDR3 DNA reads TGTGCCAGCAGTGCCGGACAGGGGACGAACACTGAAGCTTTCTTT. Translating it yields CASSAGQGTNTEAFF.

In this sample, this clone turned up once. The chain combines TRBV9 with TRBJ2-3; 8 bases agree with TRBD1. CDR3 length equals 17 residues. The germline CDR1 and CDR2 sequences are SGDLS and YYNGEE. With V trimmed by 3 bases and J by 2 bases, 11 bases remained unmatched. The DNA of the CDR3 is TGTGCCAGCAGCGGCTGGACAGGGCGGGCGCTCACAGATACGCAGTATTTT. This sequence encodes CASSGWTGRALTDTQYF. Filled out from reference TRBV9 and TRBJ2-3, the complete variable domain reads DSGVTQTPKHLITATGQRVTLRCSPRSGDLSVYWYQQSLDQGLQFLIQYYNGEERAKGNILERFSAQQFPDLHSELNLSSLELGDSALYFCASSGWTGRALTDTQYFGPGTRLTVL.

The genes are TRBV7-3 and TRBJ2-3, with D unclear. CDR1 and CDR2 from the germline V gene are SGHTA and FQGTGA. Deletions cut 3 bases from V and 4 bases from J, with 11 bases between. The CDR3 has 14 amino acids. DNA for the CDR3: TGTGCCAGCAGCTTCAACCCAGGTGCAGATACGCAGTATTTT. It encodes CASSFNPGADTQYF.

V is TRBV7-2 and J is TRBJ1-5; tentatively, D is TRBD1 (6 bases). Per the germline V gene, CDR1 is SGHTA and CDR2 is FQGNSA. V shed 5 bases and J shed 4 bases, with 15 bases lying between them. This CDR3 spans 15 amino acids. This CDR3 reads CASSADTGWNQPQHF. The CDR3 DNA sequence: TGTGCCAGCAGCGCGGATACAGGGTGGAATCAGCCCCAGCATTTT. Together with reference TRBV7-2 and TRBJ1-5, the CDR3 gives the full variable domain: GAGVSQSPSNKVTEKGKDVELRCDPISGHTALYWYRQSLGQGLEFLIYFQGNSAPDKSGLPSDRFSAERTGGSVSTLTIQRTQQEDSAVYLCASSADTGWNQPQHFGDGTRLSIL.

V usage is TRBV4-1 and J usage is TRBJ1-2; the D is unclear. The V gene's germline CDR1 is MGHRA and CDR2 YSYEKL. Trimming removed 1 base at V and 8 bases at J, with 23 bases between. There are 17 residues in the CDR3. In nucleotides, the CDR3 is TGCGCCAGCAGCCAAGCTAGAATACGGGGATCACTGTGGGGCTACACCTTC. Residues: CASSQARIRGSLWGYTF.

The table lists this clone with a count of one. J is TRBJ2-7 and V is TRBV11-2, with TRBD2 identical over 9 bases. Germline V gives CDR1 SGHAT, CDR2 FQNNGV. The trim removed 1 base at V and 7 bases at J, leaving 11 bases unmatched. The CDR3 contains 16 residues. The CDR3 DNA reads TGTGCCAGCAGCTTAGTGCGACTAGCGGTCTTTGTGGAGCAGTACTTC. This translates into CASSLVRLAVFVEQYF.

CDR3 protein: CASSLAFVGALKNPEAFF. The CDR3 DNA reads as TGTGCCAGCAGCTTAGCGTTCGTGGGGGCTTTAAAAAACCCTGAAGCTTTCTTT. The chain employs TRBV7-8 and TRBJ1-1, with D possibly matching TRBD1 (6 bases). The germline gives CDR1 SGHVS, CDR2 FQNEAQ. The CDR3 runs 18 residues. With 0 bases removed from V and 6 bases from J, the gap between germline ends came to 23 bases.

V usage is TRBV4-1 and J usage is TRBJ2-1, with a weak D call TRBD2 (6 bases). The CDR3 extends over 18 amino acids. V was shortened by 3 bases and J by 6 bases, with 24 bases between the two germline ends. Germline loops: CDR1 MGHRA, CDR2 YSYEKL. The CDR3, as DNA: TGCGCCAGCAGCCACCTCCGAAGGGAGACTAGAAGTCGCAATGAGCAGTTCTTC. As protein: CASSHLRRETRSRNEQFF.

This chain connects TRBV7-3 to TRBJ2-1; TRBD2 is a possible D gene (6 bases). Germline V gene lookup returns CDR1 SGHTA and CDR2 FQGTGA. The CDR3 has 13 amino acids. Trimming cost V 4 bases and J 6 bases, with 10 bases left between them. CDR3 sequence: CASSSGTFNEQFF. The CDR3 coding sequence is TGTGCCAGCAGCTCTGGGACTTTCAATGAGCAGTTCTTC.

This rearrangement joins TRBV4-2 to TRBJ1-1, with a possible D match to TRBD1 (5 bases). Trimming removed 4 bases from V and 9 bases from J, with 15 bases in between. Germline lookup yields CDR1 LGHNA and CDR2 YNFKEQ. The CDR3 runs to 13 residues. The CDR3 loop reads CASSPLTVEKAFF. CDR3 bases: TGTGCCAGCAGCCCGCTGACAGTAGAAAAAGCTTTCTTT.

Only a few counts were recorded for this clone. This chain joins TRBV7-3 and TRBJ2-6, with a weak D call TRBD1 (6 bases). The ends were cut back, 5 bases at V and 0 bases at J, with 23 bases in the middle. This CDR3 has 20 amino acids. The germline V gene encodes CDR1 SGHTA and CDR2 FQGTGA. This CDR3 reads CASSLTFGQTRTSGANVLTF. CDR3 in DNA: TGTGCCAGCAGCCTTACGTTCGGACAGACCAGGACCTCTGGGGCCAACGTCCTGACTTTC.

The genes are TRBV4-1 and TRBJ2-7; D is unresolved. Germline CDR1 and CDR2: MGHRA and YSYEKL. The CDR3 runs 14 residues. V was clipped by 0 bases and J by 0 bases, with 6 bases between them. CDR3 sequence: CASSQELSSYEQYF. The CDR3 bases are TGCGCCAGCAGCCAAGAGCTCAGCTCCTACGAGCAGTACTTC.

The chain recombines TRBV9 with TRBJ2-2; D may be TRBD1 (6 bases). Trimming cost V 1 base and J 1 base, with 8 bases left between them. Looked up from germline, CDR1 is SGDLS and CDR2 is YYNGEE. The CDR3 totals 15 residues. Here the CDR3 DNA reads TGTGCCAGCAGCGTAAGGACAGAGAACACCGGGGAGCTGTTTTTT. Translating it yields CASSVRTENTGELFF.

This chain joins TRBV7-9 and TRBJ1-1, with 9 bases identical to TRBD1. This CDR3 comprises 16 residues. With 4 bases clipped from V and 5 bases from J, the junction kept 11 bases outside the gene matches. Germline CDR1 reads SEHNR; CDR2 reads FQNEAQ (reference sequence). The CDR3 nucleotides read TGTGCCAGCAGCTCCTTGGGGACAGGGTGGGAAACTGAAGCTTTCTTT. Its protein is CASSSLGTGWETEAFF.

The chain combines TRBV29-1 with TRBJ2-3, with 9 bases aligning to TRBD2. V shed 4 bases and J 2 bases; nucleotides not matched to a gene: 1. CDR1 is SQVTM and CDR2 is ANQGSEA in the germline V gene. The CDR3 length is 13 residues. The CDR3: CSVGGRVTDTQYF. The CDR3 DNA is TGCAGCGTTGGCGGGAGGGTCACAGATACGCAGTATTTT.

This clone was detected once. This chain joins TRBV6-5 and TRBJ1-4, with D possibly being TRBD1 (5 bases). Germline V CDR1 and CDR2: MNHEY, SVGAGI. This CDR3 contains 14 residues. V lost 8 bases to trimming and J lost 1 base, with 11 bases between them. CDR3 loop: CASGPGQTNEKLFF. The CDR3 DNA reads as TGTGCCAGCGGGCCAGGGCAAACTAATGAAAAACTGTTTTTT.

The genes are TRBV18 and TRBJ2-7; D remains unclear. Germline lookup yields CDR1 KGHSH and CDR2 LQKENI. The CDR3 covers 14 residues. V shed 3 bases and J shed 3 bases, with 12 bases lying between them. Written as DNA, the CDR3 is TGTGCCAGCTCACCCGATAACAGAAACTACGAGCAGTACTTC. Translated: CASSPDNRNYEQYF.

This chain connects TRBV2 to TRBJ1-1; possibly TRBD1 for D (5 bases). This CDR3 comprises 15 residues. V was clipped by 7 bases and J by 3 bases, with 18 bases between them. Germline values: CDR1 SNHLY, CDR2 FYNNEI. Here the CDR3 reads CASTPSQTGHTEAFF. CDR3 coding DNA: TGTGCCAGCACCCCCTCACAAACAGGTCACACTGAAGCTTTCTTT.

The chain uses TRBV30 and TRBJ1-2; D gene uncertain. In germline, CDR1 is GTSNPN, CDR2 SVGIG (reference sequence). This CDR3 is 13 amino acids long. V shed 0 bases and J shed 2 bases, with 7 bases lying between them. CDR3 nucleotide sequence: TGTGCCTGGAGTGTGCCCAGAAACTATGGCTACACCTTC. Translated: CAWSVPRNYGYTF.

The chain carries TRBV6-5 and TRBJ2-7, with a tentative D call TRBD1 (6 bases). With 3 bases removed from V and 6 bases from J, the gap between germline ends came to 9 bases. The CDR3 extends over 12 amino acids. Germline-derived CDR1 and CDR2 are MNHEY and SVGAGI. The CDR3 protein is CASSYAGVEQYF. The CDR3 DNA reads as TGTGCCAGCAGTTATGCAGGGGTCGAGCAGTACTTC.

The chain has TRBV11-2 and TRBJ2-7; possibly TRBD2 for D (6 bases). Trimming removed 4 bases at V and 7 bases at J, with 20 bases between. The CDR3 is 15 residues long. Germline CDR1 and CDR2: SGHAT and FQNNGV. The CDR3, as DNA: TGTGCCAGCAGCTATTCCGGGGGTTGGGATCGGGAGCAGTACTTC. It yields the protein CASSYSGGWDREQYF.